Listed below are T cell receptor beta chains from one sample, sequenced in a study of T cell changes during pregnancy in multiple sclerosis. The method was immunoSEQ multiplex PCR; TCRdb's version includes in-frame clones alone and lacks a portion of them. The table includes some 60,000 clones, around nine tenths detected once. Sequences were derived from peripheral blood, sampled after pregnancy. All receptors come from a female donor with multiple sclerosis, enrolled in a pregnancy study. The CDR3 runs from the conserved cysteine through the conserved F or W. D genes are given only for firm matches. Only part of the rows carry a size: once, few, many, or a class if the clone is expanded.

CDR3aa: CASSPTGGNTEAFF
CDR3nt: TGTGCCAGCAGCCCGACAGGGGGAAACACTGAAGCTTTCTTT
d_gene: TRBD1
v_gene: TRBV9
abundance: NA
j_gene: TRBJ1-1

CDR3aa: CASSAGQGLTEAFF
CDR3nt: TGCGCCAGCAGCGCTGGACAGGGGTTGACTGAAGCTTTCTTT
d_gene: TRBD1
v_gene: TRBV5-1
abundance: NA
j_gene: TRBJ1-1

CDR3aa: CSVDSQGGLAGREQFF
CDR3nt: TGCAGCGTTGATTCCCAAGGAGGGCTAGCGGGGCGGGAGCAGTTCTTC
d_gene: TRBD2
v_gene: TRBV29-1
abundance: once
j_gene: TRBJ2-1

CDR3aa: CASSLIGTGYNEQFF
CDR3nt: TGCGCCAGCAGCTTGATAGGGACAGGGTACAATGAGCAGTTCTTC
d_gene: TRBD1
v_gene: TRBV5-1
abundance: NA
j_gene: TRBJ2-1

CDR3aa: CASSPSPSGSTDTQYF
CDR3nt: TGCGCCAGCAGCCCCTCACCTAGCGGGAGCACAGATACGCAGTATTTT
d_gene: TRBD2
v_gene: TRBV4-3
abundance: NA
j_gene: TRBJ2-3

CDR3aa: CASSPDRGYGYTF
CDR3nt: TGCGCCAGCAGCCCGGACAGGGGGTATGGCTACACCTTC
d_gene: TRBD1
v_gene: TRBV5-1
abundance: NA
j_gene: TRBJ1-2

CDR3aa: CASSLGQGAEKLFF
CDR3nt: TGTGCCAGCAGCCTTGGACAGGGGGCTGAAAAACTGTTTTTT
d_gene: TRBD1
v_gene: TRBV11-1
abundance: once
j_gene: TRBJ1-4

CDR3aa: CASASVAGNTIYF
CDR3nt: TGTGCCAGCGCATCGGTTGCAGGAAACACCATATATTTT
d_gene: NA
v_gene: TRBV6-5
abundance: NA
j_gene: TRBJ1-3

CDR3aa: CASINTGTSGGVKYNEQFF
CDR3nt: TGCGCCAGCATTAACACCGGGACTAGCGGGGGGGTTAAGTACAATGAGCAGTTCTTC
d_gene: TRBD2
v_gene: TRBV5-1
abundance: NA
j_gene: TRBJ2-1

CDR3aa: CSVRGDTEAFF
CDR3nt: TGCAGCGTTCGCGGGGACACTGAAGCTTTCTTT
d_gene: NA
v_gene: TRBV29-1
abundance: NA
j_gene: TRBJ1-1

CDR3aa: CASSLAPDSGYTF
CDR3nt: TGCGCCAGCAGCTTGGCCCCGGACAGTGGCTACACCTTC
d_gene: NA
v_gene: TRBV5-1
abundance: NA
j_gene: TRBJ1-2

CDR3aa: CASSEVPGGLAEYNEQFF
CDR3nt: TGTGCCAGCAGTGAAGTTCCGGGAGGACTAGCGGAGTACAATGAGCAGTTCTTC
d_gene: TRBD2
v_gene: TRBV2
abundance: medium-sized
j_gene: TRBJ2-1

CDR3aa: CASSETGAGTEQYF
CDR3nt: TGTGCCAGCAGTGAAACAGGGGCGGGGACCGAGCAGTACTTC
d_gene: NA
v_gene: TRBV2
abundance: NA
j_gene: TRBJ2-7

CDR3aa: CASSLWLASEAFF
CDR3nt: TGTGCCAGCAGCTTGTGGTTAGCCAGTGAAGCTTTCTTT
d_gene: NA
v_gene: TRBV7-9
abundance: NA
j_gene: TRBJ1-1

CDR3aa: CASHTVETQYF
CDR3nt: TGTGCCAGCCACACAGTCGAGACCCAGTACTTC
d_gene: NA
v_gene: TRBV5-8
abundance: NA
j_gene: TRBJ2-5

CDR3aa: CASSLSGGGASTQYF
CDR3nt: TGTGCCAGCAGCTTAAGTGGCGGGGGGGCATCTACGCAGTATTTT
d_gene: TRBD2
v_gene: TRBV7-3
abundance: once
j_gene: TRBJ2-3

CDR3aa: CASSQASGGANEQFF
CDR3nt: TGCGCCAGCAGCCAAGCTAGCGGGGGGGCCAATGAGCAGTTCTTC
d_gene: TRBD2
v_gene: TRBV5-1
abundance: NA
j_gene: TRBJ2-1

CDR3aa: CASSLRAGGPYEQYF
CDR3nt: TGTGCTAGCAGCTTACGGGCAGGGGGGCCCTACGAGCAGTACTTC
d_gene: NA
v_gene: TRBV7-7
abundance: NA
j_gene: TRBJ2-7

CDR3aa: CASSLQGASPLHF
CDR3nt: TGTGCCAGCAGTTTACAGGGAGCTTCACCCCTCCACTTT
d_gene: NA
v_gene: TRBV6-5
abundance: NA
j_gene: TRBJ1-6

CDR3aa: CASIRQGRWDTGELFF
CDR3nt: TGTGCCAGCATACGACAGGGGCGCTGGGACACCGGGGAGCTGTTTTTT
d_gene: TRBD1
v_gene: TRBV6-8
abundance: NA
j_gene: TRBJ2-2

CDR3aa: CASSLGGSNQPQHF
CDR3nt: TGTGCCAGCTCCCTGGGGGGTAGCAATCAGCCCCAGCATTTT
d_gene: NA
v_gene: TRBV18
abundance: NA
j_gene: TRBJ1-5

CDR3aa: CASWGGVNEQFF
CDR3nt: TGCGCCAGCTGGGGGGGGGTCAATGAGCAGTTCTTC
d_gene: TRBD2
v_gene: TRBV5-1
abundance: NA
j_gene: TRBJ2-1

CDR3aa: CASSKGFGGETQYF
CDR3nt: TGTGCCAGTAGTAAAGGCTTCGGGGGAGAGACCCAGTACTTC
d_gene: NA
v_gene: TRBV19
abundance: NA
j_gene: TRBJ2-5

CDR3aa: CASSPPGQLYGYTF
CDR3nt: TGTGCCAGCAGCCCCCCGGGACAGCTCTATGGCTACACCTTC
d_gene: TRBD1
v_gene: TRBV14
abundance: NA
j_gene: TRBJ1-2

CDR3aa: CASSPWGVTSGGHPDTQYF
CDR3nt: TGTGCCAGCAGCCCATGGGGCGTAACTAGCGGGGGGCACCCAGATACGCAGTATTTT
d_gene: TRBD2
v_gene: TRBV7-9
abundance: NA
j_gene: TRBJ2-3

CDR3aa: CSADRAPEAFF
CDR3nt: TGCAGTGCCGACAGGGCCCCCGAAGCTTTCTTT
d_gene: TRBD1
v_gene: TRBV20-1
abundance: NA
j_gene: TRBJ1-1

CDR3aa: CATSLKAGVLYEQYF
CDR3nt: TGTGCCACCAGCTTAAAAGCGGGGGTCCTCTACGAGCAGTACTTC
d_gene: TRBD2
v_gene: TRBV15
abundance: NA
j_gene: TRBJ2-7

CDR3aa: CASSPQGAEAFF
CDR3nt: TGTGCCAGCTCACCACAGGGGGCTGAAGCTTTCTTT
d_gene: NA
v_gene: TRBV18
abundance: NA
j_gene: TRBJ1-1

CDR3aa: CASSLGAGLDTDTQYF
CDR3nt: TGTGCCAGCAGCTTAGGGGCAGGGCTCGACACAGATACGCAGTATTTT
d_gene: NA
v_gene: TRBV7-3
abundance: NA
j_gene: TRBJ2-3

CDR3aa: CASSQLAGESYEQYF
CDR3nt: TGTGCCAGCTCCCAACTAGCGGGGGAGTCCTACGAGCAGTACTTC
d_gene: TRBD2
v_gene: TRBV6-1
abundance: NA
j_gene: TRBJ2-7

CDR3aa: CASSQKAGGFGNEKLFF
CDR3nt: TGCGCCAGCAGCCAAAAAGCTGGGGGGTTTGGTAATGAAAAACTGTTTTTT
d_gene: NA
v_gene: TRBV4-3
abundance: NA
j_gene: TRBJ1-4

CDR3aa: CASSWDRAVYGYTF
CDR3nt: TGTGCCAGCAGCTGGGACAGGGCCGTCTATGGCTACACCTTC
d_gene: TRBD1
v_gene: TRBV5-6
abundance: once
j_gene: TRBJ1-2

CDR3aa: CASGRGDQPQHF
CDR3nt: TGTGCCAGCGGCAGGGGCGATCAGCCCCAGCATTTT
d_gene: NA
v_gene: TRBV6-5
abundance: NA
j_gene: TRBJ1-5

CDR3aa: CASSQRLQETQYF
CDR3nt: TGTGCCAGCAGCCAGAGGCTCCAAGAGACCCAGTACTTC
d_gene: NA
v_gene: TRBV14
abundance: NA
j_gene: TRBJ2-5

CDR3aa: CASSESAWSTQYF
CDR3nt: TGCGCCAGCAGTGAGTCGGCCTGGTCGACCCAGTACTTC
d_gene: NA
v_gene: TRBV10-2
abundance: NA
j_gene: TRBJ2-5

CDR3aa: CASRQTNNYGYTF
CDR3nt: TGTGCCAGCAGACAGACGAATAACTATGGCTACACCTTC
d_gene: NA
v_gene: TRBV6-1
abundance: NA
j_gene: TRBJ1-2

CDR3aa: CASSHLRGNNCGYTF
CDR3nt: TGTGCCAGCAGTCACCTGCGGGGCAACAACTGTGGCTACACCTTC
d_gene: NA
v_gene: TRBV7-9
abundance: NA
j_gene: TRBJ1-2

CDR3aa: CASRWRTQTNTEAFF
CDR3nt: TGCGCCAGCAGATGGAGGACGCAGACGAACACTGAAGCTTTCTTT
d_gene: NA
v_gene: TRBV4-1
abundance: NA
j_gene: TRBJ1-1

CDR3aa: CASSDGTGTDTQYF
CDR3nt: TGTGCCAGCAGTGACGGTACAGGGACAGATACGCAGTATTTT
d_gene: NA
v_gene: TRBV6-4
abundance: NA
j_gene: TRBJ2-3

CDR3aa: CASSPPGQLLTQYF
CDR3nt: TGTGCCAGCAGCCCTCCGGGACAGCTCCTTACGCAGTATTTT
d_gene: TRBD1
v_gene: TRBV7-9
abundance: NA
j_gene: TRBJ2-3

CDR3aa: CASSSSGNSPLHF
CDR3nt: TGTGCCAGTAGTAGTTCGGGGAATTCACCCCTCCACTTT
d_gene: NA
v_gene: TRBV19
abundance: NA
j_gene: TRBJ1-6

CDR3aa: CAISESGTGIGMNTEAFF
CDR3nt: TGTGCCATCAGTGAGTCTGGGACAGGGATAGGGATGAACACTGAAGCTTTCTTT
d_gene: TRBD1
v_gene: TRBV10-3
abundance: once
j_gene: TRBJ1-1

CDR3aa: CSVDRRLGLNEQFF
CDR3nt: TGCAGCGTTGATCGGAGACTAGGTCTTAATGAGCAGTTCTTC
d_gene: NA
v_gene: TRBV29-1
abundance: NA
j_gene: TRBJ2-1

CDR3aa: CASSARQGRTEAFF
CDR3nt: TGTGCCAGCAGCGCCCGACAGGGGCGCACTGAAGCTTTCTTT
d_gene: TRBD1
v_gene: TRBV9
abundance: NA
j_gene: TRBJ1-1